This TCR beta chain was sequenced during a study of graft-versus-host responses after intestinal transplantation. Study context: All recipients were given anti-thymocyte globulin induction, and tacrolimus and steroids were then administered for three to four years. Study-level points and caveats: Recipient marrow harbored GvH clones, some of which surfaced first in ileum or blood.

The table came from immunoSEQ multiplex PCR; TCRdb's copy has only in-frame clones and leaves some out. This sample has some 16,000 clones; about 90% occur once, and the top ten carry 6%. On this clone: Its target is unknown. The junction departs from germline at one end; a sequencing error may be responsible.

This sequence originates from a human patient who received an intestinal transplant, so some T cells may come from the graft donor. This specimen was PBMCs, taken 110 days after intestinal transplant.

CDR3 protein: CASGFRFRETQYF. In nucleotides, the CDR3 is TGTGCCAGCGGTTTTAGGTTCAGGGAGACCCAGTACTTC. This chain joins TRBV28 and TRBJ2-5; D is unclear. The CDR3 covers 13 residues. Germline lookup yields CDR1 MDHEN and CDR2 SYDVKM.